This T cell receptor (beta chain) was sequenced for a study of PD-L1 blockade in urothelial cancer. Study context: Every 3 weeks, patients received intravenous atezolizumab 1,200 mg, beginning 2014. In the patient group, about 85% of the roughly 29 were males with bladder-origin urothelial cancer. Analyzed time points were 3 weeks (second dose) and 6 weeks after therapy began.

The time point here: pretreatment peripheral blood. V shed 5 bases and J shed 12 bases, with 17 bases lying between them. CDR3 length: 13 residues. Germline CDR1 is MNHEY and CDR2 is SMNVEV (reference sequence). In each PCR, synthetic TCR analog templates were spiked in. TCRdb's copy holds only in-frame clones and misses some; the assay was immunoSEQ multiplex PCR. The table records roughly 47,000 clones, approximately 79% of them present only once. V usage is TRBV27 and J usage is TRBJ1-5; perhaps TRBD1 as D (6 bases). This specimen was PBMCs, taken around atezolizumab (anti-PD-L1) treatment. This clonotype originated in a man between 65 and 85 years old with urothelial cancer. In DNA form, the CDR3 reads TGTGCCAGCAGTCCCGTGACAGGTTCGGGCCAGCATTTT. Translating it yields CASSPVTGSGQHF.